The source of this T cell receptor beta chain is a study of CD4 and CD8 cells across lung adenocarcinoma regions. From the PCR reads, TCRdb called clonotypes with MiXCR, one entry per CDR3 protein. Among 4,500 to 6,500 distinct CDR3 sequences, approximately 59% were seen once, and the ten largest hold approximately 23%. The CDR3 spans 14 residues. Per the germline V gene, CDR1 is SGHTA and CDR2 is FQGNSA. With 3 bases removed from V and 4 bases from J, the gap between germline ends came to 13 bases. This clonotype was seen only a few times. Sequencing used CD4+ T cells from the center of a lung tumor. This chain connects TRBV7-2 to TRBJ2-7; D gene uncertain. This sequence originates from a female donor with lung adenocarcinoma. The CD4 and CD8 labels of this study may be unreliable. CDR3 loop: CASSFFSEPYEQYF. CDR3 nucleotides: TGTGCCAGCAGCTTTTTTTCGGAGCCTTACGAGCAGTACTTC.